One sample yielded the 24 T cell receptor beta chains listed below, sequenced in a study of cytomegalovirus exposure and HLA in healthy donors. A multiplex PCR was run with 60 Vbeta primers and 13 Jbeta primers. Method: immunoSEQ multiplex PCR; TCRdb's copy keeps in-frame clones and lacks some. The data hold about 140,000 clones, with about 70% observed a single time. Sample: PBMCs. The receptors were sampled from a man in his forties in good health and CMV-seronegative.

This clone came up once. The chain is built from TRBV30 and TRBJ2-1; D remains ambiguous. The germline V gene has CDR1 GTSNPN and CDR2 SVGIG (reference sequence). V shed 3 bases and J shed 9 bases, with 12 bases lying between them. The CDR3 length is 12 residues. As DNA, the CDR3 is TGTGCCTGGAGCGTTAGACTTTCTGAGCAGTTCTTC. Translated: CAWSVRLSEQFF.

The chain combines TRBV7-9 with TRBJ1-4, with D perhaps matching TRBD1 (5 bases). The CDR3 covers 14 residues. The germline gives CDR1 SEHNR, CDR2 FQNEAQ (reference sequence). V was shortened by 2 bases and J by 7 bases, with 11 bases between the two germline ends. CDR3 DNA: TGTGCCAGCAGCTTACGGGGGGGGGTTGAAAAACTGTTTTTT. It specifies CASSLRGGVEKLFF.

This rearrangement joins TRBV27 to TRBJ1-5; unclear D gene. Trimming removed 0 bases at V and 3 bases at J, with 9 bases between. There are 15 residues in the CDR3. The germline gives CDR1 MNHEY, CDR2 SMNVEV (reference sequence). CDR3 DNA: TGTGCCAGCAGTTTATCTTCAGGCCACAATCAGCCCCAGCATTTT. Its translation: CASSLSSGHNQPQHF.

This clone was recorded once. The rearrangement links TRBV7-8 to TRBJ2-7, with 7 bases fitting TRBD1. Trimming removed 6 bases from V and 6 bases from J; junction bases left unmatched: 5. The CDR3 contains 12 residues. Germline CDR1 is SGHVS and CDR2 is FQNEAQ. This CDR3 is CASRQTGIEQYF. The CDR3 DNA reads TGTGCCAGCAGGCAGACAGGGATCGAGCAGTACTTC.

This rearrangement joins TRBV7-9 to TRBJ2-1, with D tentatively TRBD1 (6 bases). With 5 bases removed from V and 2 bases from J, the gap between germline ends came to 13 bases. This CDR3 has 15 amino acids. Germline loops: CDR1 SEHNR, CDR2 FQNEAQ (reference sequence). CDR3 residues: CASSGNRVPYNEQFF. Written as DNA, the CDR3 is TGTGCCAGCAGCGGGAACAGGGTTCCCTACAATGAGCAGTTCTTC. Based on the CDR3 plus reference TRBV7-9 and TRBJ2-1, the full variable domain is DTGVSQNPRHKITKRGQNVTFRCDPISEHNRLYWYRQTLGQGPEFLTYFQNEAQLEKSRLLSDRFSAERPKGSFSTLEIQRTEQGDSAMYLCASSGNRVPYNEQFFGPGTRLTVL.

The sample holds a few counts of this clone. This CDR3 reads CASSPTRIQDTIYF. The DNA of the CDR3 is TGTGCCAGCAGTCCTACCCGGATTCAGGACACCATATATTTT. The J gene is TRBJ1-3, the V gene TRBV6-1; D gene uncertain. V was cut by 5 bases and J by 8 bases, with 16 bases left in between. This CDR3 spans 14 amino acids. CDR1 is MNHNS, CDR2 SASEGT, per germline.

The chain employs TRBV5-8 and TRBJ1-5; D is perhaps TRBD1 (5 bases). The V end lost 3 bases, the J end lost 9 bases, and 10 bases lay between the germline ends. Germline V CDR1 and CDR2: SGHTS, YDEGEE. The CDR3 covers 12 residues. CDR3 protein: CASSWGRSPQHF. DNA of the CDR3: TGTGCCAGCAGCTGGGGCCGCTCGCCCCAGCATTTT.

The genes are TRBV4-3 and TRBJ2-3; unclear D gene. Germline V gene sequence: CDR1 LGHNA, CDR2 YSLEER. Trimming stripped 0 bases from V and 1 base from J, with 11 bases between. CDR3 length: 16 residues. The chain's CDR3 is CASSQDLSRGTDTQYF. CDR3 DNA: TGCGCCAGCAGCCAAGATCTATCCCGGGGCACAGATACGCAGTATTTT.

This rearrangement joins TRBV7-8 to TRBJ1-4; 7 bases match TRBD1. V lost 2 bases and J lost 7; bases outside the gene matches: 10. The germline CDR1 and CDR2 sequences are SGHVS and FQNEAQ. This CDR3 has 16 amino acids. The DNA for the CDR3 is TGTGCCAGCAGCTTAAGGGCTGGCAGGGGGTTTGAAAAACTGTTTTTT. Translating it yields CASSLRAGRGFEKLFF. Based on the CDR3 plus reference TRBV7-8 and TRBJ1-4, the full variable domain is GAGVSQSPRYKVAKRGQDVALRCDPISGHVSLFWYQQALGQGPEFLTYFQNEAQLDKSGLPSDRFFAERPEGSVSTLKIQRTQQEDSAVYLCASSLRAGRGFEKLFFGSGTQLSVL.

The chain joins TRBV7-8 to TRBJ2-1, with 9 bases lining up with TRBD1. Germline CDR1 reads SGHVS; CDR2 reads FQNEAQ. The CDR3 sequence is 18 residues long. V trimming: 5 bases; J trimming: 3 bases; junction bases outside the gene matches: 14. CDR3 coding DNA: TGTGCCAGCAGCCGAATTCACGGACAGGGGCGATTCTACAATGAGCAGTTCTTC. Its translation: CASSRIHGQGRFYNEQFF.

The chain is built from TRBV7-3 and TRBJ1-1; the D gene is possibly TRBD1 (6 bases). CDR1 is SGHTA, CDR2 FQGTGA, per germline. V lost 1 base and J 8 bases, leaving 11 bases between the germline ends. The CDR3 runs 13 residues. CDR3 protein: CASSLMVDSEAFF. The CDR3 region has the DNA TGTGCCAGCAGCTTAATGGTGGACAGCGAAGCTTTCTTT.

The V gene is TRBV5-6, the J gene TRBJ2-7, with 7 nucleotides matching TRBD1. Germline CDR1 and CDR2: SGHDT and YYEEEE. This CDR3 is built from 15 residues. After removal of 5 bases from V and 2 bases from J, the junction contained 10 bases not matched to a gene. The DNA for the CDR3 is TGTGCCAGCAGACCCGGGACAGAAAATACCTACGAGCAGTACTTC. Amino acids: CASRPGTENTYEQYF.

The chain couples TRBV4-1 to TRBJ1-1; D uncertain. This CDR3 contains 13 residues. The V and J ends lost 1 base and 3 bases respectively, with 6 bases between them. CDR1 is MGHRA and CDR2 is YSYEKL in the germline V gene. The CDR3 sequence: CASSQGRDTEAFF. The CDR3, as DNA: TGCGCCAGCAGCCAAGGGCGGGACACTGAAGCTTTCTTT.

CDR3 in amino acids: CASEPASDRYTEAFF. The CDR3 DNA is TGTGCCAGCGAGCCGGCCAGCGACAGGTACACTGAAGCTTTCTTT. The gene calls are TRBV19 and TRBJ1-1, with D possibly being TRBD1 (6 bases). The CDR3 sequence is 15 residues long. Germline V gene sequence: CDR1 LNHDA, CDR2 SQIVND (reference sequence). The V end lost 9 bases, the J end lost 3 bases, and 20 bases lay between the germline ends.

The chain carries TRBV2 and TRBJ2-5, with D perhaps matching TRBD2 (6 bases). This CDR3 region has 14 residues. V shed 8 bases and J shed 2 bases, with 15 bases lying between them. The germline V gene has CDR1 SNHLY and CDR2 FYNNEI. The CDR3 is CASDGGLGQETQYF. In DNA, the CDR3 is TGTGCCAGCGACGGGGGTTTGGGGCAAGAGACCCAGTACTTC.

The J gene is TRBJ2-5, the V gene TRBV2; TRBD1 is a possible D gene (6 bases). V was shortened by 5 bases and J by 0 bases, with 13 bases between the two germline ends. CDR1 and CDR2 (germline): SNHLY, FYNNEI. This CDR3 has 15 residues. The CDR3 DNA reads TGTGCCAGCAGTTCACTCGGGACACACCAAGAGACCCAGTACTTC. It encodes CASSSLGTHQETQYF. The full variable domain, rest sourced from reference TRBV2 and TRBJ2-5, is EPEVTQTPSHQVTQMGQEVILRCVPISNHLYFYWYRQILGQKVEFLVSFYNNEISEKSEIFDDQFSVERPDGSNFTLKIRSTKLEDSAMYFCASSSLGTHQETQYFGPGTRLLVL.

The rearrangement links TRBV5-1 to TRBJ1-4, with a tentative D call TRBD1 (5 bases). V lost 4 bases and J lost 0, with 19 bases in between. Germline CDR1 SGHRS, CDR2 YFSETQ. The CDR3 has 18 amino acids. CDR3 DNA sequence: TGCGCCAGCAGCCCGTCAAGGGACTTAGGGGCAACTAATGAAAAACTGTTTTTT. This translates into CASSPSRDLGATNEKLFF. Supplemented by reference TRBV5-1 and TRBJ1-4, the full variable domain reads KAGVTQTPRYLIKTRGQQVTLSCSPISGHRSVSWYQQTPGQGLQFLFEYFSETQRNKGNFPGRFSGRQFSNSRSEMNVSTLELGDSALYLCASSPSRDLGATNEKLFFGSGTQLSVL.

This clone was picked up one time. The chain joins TRBV9 to TRBJ1-1, with D perhaps TRBD1 (6 bases). V was trimmed by 3 bases and J by 1 base, leaving 13 bases between them. Germline values: CDR1 SGDLS, CDR2 YYNGEE. The CDR3 is 15 residues long. DNA for the CDR3: TGTGCCAGCAGCGCCACCGGACAGACGAACACTGAAGCTTTCTTT. Its protein is CASSATGQTNTEAFF.

The chain uses TRBV27 and TRBJ1-5; possible D gene TRBD1, 6 bases. CDR1 is MNHEY and CDR2 is SMNVEV in the germline V gene (reference sequence). V dropped 5 bases and J dropped 2 bases, with 10 bases sitting between them. The CDR3 has 14 residues. Here the CDR3 reads CASSPSGGNQPQHF. The CDR3 DNA reads as TGTGCCAGCAGTCCATCAGGGGGCAATCAGCCCCAGCATTTT.

The rearrangement joins TRBV7-2 to TRBJ1-6; D possibly corresponds to TRBD1 (6 bases). Germline-derived CDR1 and CDR2 are SGHTA and FQGNSA. There are 14 residues in the CDR3. The V gene lost 7 bases and the J gene lost 3 bases, with 10 bases spanning the gap. This chain's CDR3 is CASTAGVYNSPLHF. The CDR3 DNA follows: TGTGCCAGCACGGCAGGGGTCTATAATTCACCCCTCCACTTT.

The chain carries TRBV30 and TRBJ2-7, with 7 bases identical to TRBD1. The CDR3 is made up of 15 amino acids. V lost 3 bases to trimming and J lost 1 base; unmatched junction nucleotides: 9. Germline CDR1 is GTSNPN and CDR2 is SVGIG (reference sequence). In nucleotides, the CDR3 is TGTGCCTGGAGCCCAAGACCGACAGGGTCCTACGAGCAGTACTTC. Protein product: CAWSPRPTGSYEQYF.

V is TRBV30 and J is TRBJ2-3, with D possibly matching TRBD2 (5 bases). Germline CDR1 is GTSNPN and CDR2 is SVGIG (reference sequence). The germline V and J ends were trimmed by 5 bases and 3 bases, with 6 bases remaining between them. This CDR3 region has 11 residues. The CDR3 loop is CAWWRTDTQYF. CDR3 DNA sequence: TGTGCCTGGTGGAGGACAGATACGCAGTATTTT.

In its sample, this clone was seen a few times. The V call is TRBV7-3, the J call TRBJ1-1; 8 bases line up with TRBD1. J gave up 5 bases and V 5 bases, and 7 bases lay outside the gene matches. CDR3 length: 14 residues. The germline V gene encodes CDR1 SGHTA and CDR2 FQGTGA. CDR3 in amino acids: CASSPGGQGTEAFF. The CDR3 DNA is TGTGCCAGCAGCCCAGGGGGCCAGGGAACTGAAGCTTTCTTT.

This clone was detected only once. This chain links TRBV23-1 with TRBJ2-1, with 9 bases lining up with TRBD2. TRBV23-1 has ORF status, its function being uncertain. CDR3 length equals 18 residues. The V gene end was trimmed by 2 bases and the J gene end by 6 bases; junction bases not matched to a gene: 14. The CDR3 region has the DNA TGCGCCAGCAGTCAAGGTCTCGCGGGAGGGCCACTATCCAATGAGCAGTTCTTC. Residues: CASSQGLAGGPLSNEQFF.